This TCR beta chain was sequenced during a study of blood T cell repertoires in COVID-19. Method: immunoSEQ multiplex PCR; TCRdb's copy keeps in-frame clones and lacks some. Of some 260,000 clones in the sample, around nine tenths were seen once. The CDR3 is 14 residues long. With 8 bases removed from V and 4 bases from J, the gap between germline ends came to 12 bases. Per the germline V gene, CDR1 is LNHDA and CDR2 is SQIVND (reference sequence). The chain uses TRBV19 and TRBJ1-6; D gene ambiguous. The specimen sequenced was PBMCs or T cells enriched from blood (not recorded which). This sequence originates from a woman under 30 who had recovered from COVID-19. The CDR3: CASGSTFYNSPLHF. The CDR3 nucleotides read TGTGCCAGTGGGTCGACTTTTTATAATTCACCCCTCCACTTT.